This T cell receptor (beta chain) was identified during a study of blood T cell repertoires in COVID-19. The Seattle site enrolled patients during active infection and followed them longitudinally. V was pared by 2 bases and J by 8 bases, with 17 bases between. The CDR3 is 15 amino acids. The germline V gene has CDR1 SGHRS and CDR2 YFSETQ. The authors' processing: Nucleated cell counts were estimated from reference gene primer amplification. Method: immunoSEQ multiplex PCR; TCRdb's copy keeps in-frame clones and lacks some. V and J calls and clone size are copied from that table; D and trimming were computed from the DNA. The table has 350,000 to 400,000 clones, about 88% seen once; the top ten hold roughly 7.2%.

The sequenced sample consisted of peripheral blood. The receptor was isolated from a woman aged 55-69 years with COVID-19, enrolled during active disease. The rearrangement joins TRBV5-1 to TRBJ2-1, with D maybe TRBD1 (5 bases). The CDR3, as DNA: TGCGCCAGCAGCTTTTCCGGCCTGGGGCTCGATGAGCAGTTCTTC. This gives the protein CASSFSGLGLDEQFF. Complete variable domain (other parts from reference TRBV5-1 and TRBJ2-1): KAGVTQTPRYLIKTRGQQVTLSCSPISGHRSVSWYQQTPGQGLQFLFEYFSETQRNKGNFPGRFSGRQFSNSRSEMNVSTLELGDSALYLCASSFSGLGLDEQFFGPGTRLTVL.